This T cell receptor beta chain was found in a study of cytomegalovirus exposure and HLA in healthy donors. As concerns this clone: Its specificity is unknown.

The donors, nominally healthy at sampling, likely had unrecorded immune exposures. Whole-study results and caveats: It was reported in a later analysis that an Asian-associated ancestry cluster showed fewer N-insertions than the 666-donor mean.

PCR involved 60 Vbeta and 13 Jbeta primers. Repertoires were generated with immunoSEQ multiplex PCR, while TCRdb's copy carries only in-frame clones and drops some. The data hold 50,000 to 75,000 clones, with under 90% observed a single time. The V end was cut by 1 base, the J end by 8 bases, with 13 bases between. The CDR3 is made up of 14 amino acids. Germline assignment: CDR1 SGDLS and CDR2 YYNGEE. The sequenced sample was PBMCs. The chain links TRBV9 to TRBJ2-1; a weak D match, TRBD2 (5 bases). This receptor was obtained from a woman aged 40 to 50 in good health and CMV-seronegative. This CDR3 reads CASSVNLAFHEQFF. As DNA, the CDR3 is TGTGCCAGCAGCGTAAACCTAGCCTTCCATGAGCAGTTCTTC.